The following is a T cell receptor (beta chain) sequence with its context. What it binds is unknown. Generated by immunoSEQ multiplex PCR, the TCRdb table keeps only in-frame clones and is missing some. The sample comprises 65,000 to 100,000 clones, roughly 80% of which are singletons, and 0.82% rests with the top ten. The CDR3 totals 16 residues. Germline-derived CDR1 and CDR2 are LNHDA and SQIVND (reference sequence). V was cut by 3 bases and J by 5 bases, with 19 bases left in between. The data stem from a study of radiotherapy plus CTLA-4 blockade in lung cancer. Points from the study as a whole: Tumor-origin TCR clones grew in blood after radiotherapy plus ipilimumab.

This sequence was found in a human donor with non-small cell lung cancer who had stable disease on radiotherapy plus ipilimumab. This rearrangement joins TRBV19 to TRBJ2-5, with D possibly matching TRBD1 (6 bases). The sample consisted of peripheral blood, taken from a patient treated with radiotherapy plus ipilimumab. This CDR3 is CASSIGAGARGETQYF. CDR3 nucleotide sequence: TGTGCCAGTAGTATCGGGGCAGGGGCGCGAGGGGAGACCCAGTACTTC.